The 16 T cell receptor beta chains given below trace back to one sample, sequenced in a study of neoadjuvant anti-PD-1 for oral cavity cancer. Produced via immunoSEQ multiplex PCR; TCRdb's table is partial and in-frame only. The top ten clones hold approximately 3.6% of a sample with fewer than 90,000 clones, around 83% of them seen once. The time point was: after neoadjuvant nivolumab, at surgical resection. The sequencing here drew on PBMCs, taken after nivolumab (anti-PD-1) treatment. The receptors were sampled from a person aged 35 to 85 with oral cavity squamous cell carcinoma.

The chain joins TRBV2 to TRBJ2-7, with D possibly matching TRBD1 (6 bases). Germline V gene sequence: CDR1 SNHLY, CDR2 FYNNEI. V was pared by 6 bases and J by 6 bases, with 15 bases between. The CDR3 runs 13 residues. The CDR3 nucleotides read TGTGCCAGCAGCGCGGACAGTATCTCCGAGCAGTACTTC. Its protein is CASSADSISEQYF.

V and J are TRBV2 and TRBJ1-1; no clear D gene. Trimming took off 4 bases at V and 1 base at J, with 7 bases between the two ends. This CDR3 has 13 amino acids. Germline V lookup: CDR1 SNHLY, CDR2 FYNNEI. The CDR3 spells CASSGKGNTEAFF. The DNA of the CDR3 is TGTGCCAGCAGTGGTAAGGGGAACACTGAAGCTTTCTTT.

The rearrangement joins TRBV19 to TRBJ2-2; 11 nucleotides agree with TRBD2. CDR3 length: 16 amino acids. The trim removed 3 bases at V and 8 bases at J, leaving 8 bases unmatched. The V gene's germline CDR1 is LNHDA and CDR2 SQIVND (reference sequence). The CDR3 sequence is CASSIMALAGGGELFF. The CDR3 DNA reads as TGTGCCAGTAGTATTATGGCGCTAGCGGGGGGTGGGGAGCTGTTTTTT.

The V gene is TRBV19, the J gene TRBJ1-5; possibly TRBD1 for D (6 bases). The CDR3 is 20 amino acids. Trimming cost V 1 base and J 0 bases, with 22 bases left between them. Germline lookup yields CDR1 LNHDA and CDR2 SQIVND (reference sequence). Here the CDR3 DNA reads TGTGCCAGTAGTATAGGCGTCAGGGGCCCGTCTTCGGGTAGCAATCAGCCCCAGCATTTT. This encodes CASSIGVRGPSSGSNQPQHF.

The genes are TRBV10-3 and TRBJ2-2; D uncertain. V lost 2 bases, J lost 2 bases, and 12 bases lay in between. Germline CDR1 reads ENHRY; CDR2 reads SYGVKD. This CDR3 has 16 amino acids. This CDR3 reads CAISELWGSNTGELFF. DNA of the CDR3: TGTGCCATCAGTGAGCTCTGGGGAAGTAACACCGGGGAGCTGTTTTTT.

This clone appeared a single time. The V and J genes are TRBV9 and TRBJ2-7, with 8 nucleotides matching TRBD2. With 0 bases clipped from V and 7 bases from J, the junction kept 9 bases outside the gene matches. CDR1 is SGDLS and CDR2 is YYNGEE in the germline V gene. CDR3 size: 15 residues. CDR3 nucleotides: TGTGCCAGCAGCGTAGGAACTAGCGGAGGCTGGGAGCAGTACTTC. Amino acid sequence: CASSVGTSGGWEQYF.

The J gene is TRBJ1-5, the V gene TRBV4-1; D is undetermined. CDR3 size: 15 residues. Germline V gene lookup returns CDR1 MGHRA and CDR2 YSYEKL. Trimming took 1 base from V and 3 from J, leaving 10 bases between them. CDR3 region: CASSQGWGTNQPQHF. For the CDR3, the DNA is TGCGCCAGCAGCCAAGGCTGGGGAACCAATCAGCCCCAGCATTTT.

This sequence joins TRBV6-5 and TRBJ2-1, with 9 positions matching TRBD2. With 8 bases clipped from V and 4 bases from J, the junction kept 6 bases outside the gene matches. Germline V gene data show CDR1 as MNHEY and CDR2 as SVGAGI. CDR3 length: 14 amino acids. The CDR3 bases are TGTGCCAGCGGCAGGCGGGAGGGGTACAATGAGCAGTTCTTC. Its protein is CASGRREGYNEQFF.

The rearrangement uses TRBV7-6 and TRBJ2-1, with D uncertain. The CDR3 has 13 residues. V was clipped by 1 base and J by 6 bases, with 7 bases between them. In germline, CDR1 is SGHVS, CDR2 FNYEAQ. The CDR3 spells CASSLGSSNEQFF. In nucleotides, the CDR3 is TGTGCCAGCAGCTTAGGATCCAGCAATGAGCAGTTCTTC.

The DNA of the CDR3 is TGTGCCAGCAGTTTATCGAATTTCCGATTGAGGGGACGCCATGCAGATACGCAGTATTTT. This encodes CASSLSNFRLRGRHADTQYF. This sequence joins TRBV27 and TRBJ2-3, with D perhaps assigned TRBD1 or TRBD2 (5 bases each). Germline V gives CDR1 MNHEY, CDR2 SMNVEV (reference sequence). The length of the CDR3 is 20 residues. V gave up 0 bases and J gave up 4 bases, with 26 bases separating them.

The chain is built from TRBV20-1 and TRBJ2-1, with a weak D call TRBD2 (6 bases). This CDR3 is built from 11 residues. The germline V gene encodes CDR1 DFQATT and CDR2 SNEGSKA (reference sequence). Trimming pared 5 bases from V and 7 bases from J, leaving 9 bases between. CDR3 sequence reads: CSAPAGNEQFF. The CDR3 DNA reads TGCAGTGCTCCGGCGGGAAATGAGCAGTTCTTC.

The rearrangement uses TRBV5-1 and TRBJ1-1; the D is unclear. The CDR3 covers 15 residues. Germline V gives CDR1 SGHRS, CDR2 YFSETQ. The V and J ends lost 4 bases and 0 bases respectively, with 13 bases between them. CDR3 bases: TGCGCCAGCAGCCCGGATGGGAGCATGAACACTGAAGCTTTCTTT. This sequence encodes CASSPDGSMNTEAFF.

The chain joins TRBV9 to TRBJ2-7; D might be TRBD2 (5 bases). Deletions cut 4 bases from V and 2 bases from J, with 16 bases between. CDR3 length: 15 amino acids. Per germline, CDR1 SGDLS and CDR2 YYNGEE. The DNA of the CDR3 is TGTGCCAGCAGCCCAAGTGGACTCAGCGCCTACGAGCAGTACTTC. Encoded protein: CASSPSGLSAYEQYF.

This rearrangement joins TRBV10-1 to TRBJ2-7, with 7 bases that match TRBD1. Trimming at V came to 0 bases and at J to 5 bases, leaving 4 bases not matched to a gene. Germline lookup yields CDR1 WNHNN and CDR2 SYGVQD (reference sequence). CDR3 length equals 14 residues. The CDR3 sequence: CASSESGRGNEQYF. CDR3 DNA sequence: TGCGCCAGCAGTGAGTCGGGCAGGGGGAACGAGCAGTACTTC.

V gene TRBV6-1 combines with J gene TRBJ2-2, with 10 bases that match TRBD2. After removal of 6 bases from V and 4 bases from J, the junction contained 2 bases not matched to a gene. CDR1 and CDR2 from the germline V gene are MNHNS and SASEGT. This CDR3 has 14 residues. DNA for the CDR3: TGTGCCAGCAGAATAGCGGGAGGCACCGGGGAGCTGTTTTTT. It translates to CASRIAGGTGELFF.

The V call is TRBV6-5, the J call TRBJ2-1, with 7 bases that match TRBD2. V lost 8 bases and J lost 5; bases outside the gene matches: 9. Per germline, CDR1 MNHEY and CDR2 SVGAGI. The CDR3 sequence is 14 residues long. The CDR3 spells CASGGGLQHNEQFF. As DNA, the CDR3 is TGTGCCAGCGGGGGGGGTCTCCAGCACAATGAGCAGTTCTTC.